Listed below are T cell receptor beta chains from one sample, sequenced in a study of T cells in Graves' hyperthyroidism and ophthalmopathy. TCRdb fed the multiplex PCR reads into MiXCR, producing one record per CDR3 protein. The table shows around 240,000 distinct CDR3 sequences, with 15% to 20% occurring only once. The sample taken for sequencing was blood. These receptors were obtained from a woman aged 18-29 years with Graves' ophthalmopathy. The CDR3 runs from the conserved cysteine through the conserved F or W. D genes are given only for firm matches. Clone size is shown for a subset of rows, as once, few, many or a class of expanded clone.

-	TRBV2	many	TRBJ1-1	CASIHWFEAFF	TGTGCCAGCATTCACTGGTTTGAAGCTTTCTTT
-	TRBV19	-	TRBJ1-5	CASSIEEGYNQPQHF	TGTGCCAGTAGTATAGAAGAGGGTTACAATCAGCCCCAGCATTTT
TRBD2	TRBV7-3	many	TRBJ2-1	CASSPLGQAGQFF	TGTGCCAGCAGCCCCCTGGGTCAAGCGGGACAGTTCTTC
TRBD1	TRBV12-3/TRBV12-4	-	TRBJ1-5	CASSLGQGISNQPQHF	TGTGCCAGCAGTTTAGGACAGGGGATATCCAATCAGCCCCAGCATTTT
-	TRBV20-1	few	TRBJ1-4	CSARAQLMGGKLFF	TGCAGTGCTAGAGCCCAGCTAATGGGGGGAAAACTGTTTTTT
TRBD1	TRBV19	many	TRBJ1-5	CATKTGDYSNQPQHF	TGTGCCACCAAGACAGGGGATTATAGCAATCAGCCCCAGCATTTT
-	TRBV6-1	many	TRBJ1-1	CASTPGGSTEAFF	TGTGCCAGCACCCCCGGAGGGAGCACTGAAGCTTTCTTT
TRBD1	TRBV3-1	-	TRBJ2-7	CASSHPGQGIYEQYF	TGTGCCAGCAGCCATCCGGGACAGGGCATATACGAGCAGTACTTC
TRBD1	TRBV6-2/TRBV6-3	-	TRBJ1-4	CASSQGGRDEKLFF	TGTGCCAGCAGTCAGGGGGGTCGGGACGAAAAACTGTTTTTT
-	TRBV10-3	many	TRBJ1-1	CAISGIGDRGTEAFF	TGTGCCATCAGTGGTATAGGGGATCGGGGCACTGAAGCTTTCTTT
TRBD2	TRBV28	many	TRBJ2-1	CASRELAGDNEQFF	TGTGCCAGCCGGGAACTAGCGGGCGACAATGAGCAGTTCTTC
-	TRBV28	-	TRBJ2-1	CASALGNEQFF	TGTGCCAGCGCGCTTGGGAATGAGCAGTTCTTC
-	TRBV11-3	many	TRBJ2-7	CASSLDRYRDEQYF	TGTGCCAGCAGCTTAGACCGATACAGGGACGAGCAGTACTTC
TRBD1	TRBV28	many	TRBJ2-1	CASRGDTGGISYNEQFF	TGTGCCAGCAGGGGGGATACAGGGGGAATCTCCTACAATGAGCAGTTCTTC
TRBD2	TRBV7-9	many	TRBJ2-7	CASSTDSGRFRNEQYF	TGTGCCAGCAGCACCGATAGCGGGAGGTTTCGGAACGAGCAGTACTTC
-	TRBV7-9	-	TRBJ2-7	CASSPEVGADSYEQYF	TGTGCCAGCAGCCCGGAGGTCGGGGCCGACTCCTACGAGCAGTACTTC
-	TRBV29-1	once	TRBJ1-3	CSVGRNGRDTIYF	TGCAGCGTTGGGCGGAACGGGAGGGACACCATATATTTT
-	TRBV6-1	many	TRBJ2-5	CASSYPQLQETQYF	TGTGCCAGCAGTTATCCTCAGCTCCAAGAGACCCAGTACTTC
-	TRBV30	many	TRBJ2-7	CAWSTGTSYEQYF	TGTGCCTGGAGTACAGGGACCTCCTACGAGCAGTACTTC
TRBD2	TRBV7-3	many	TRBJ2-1	CASSLSSAGNEQFF	TGTGCCAGCAGCTTGTCCTCAGCGGGAAATGAGCAGTTCTTC
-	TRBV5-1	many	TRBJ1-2	CASSPSQGEGYTF	TGCGCCAGCAGCCCTTCGCAGGGTGAAGGCTACACCTTC
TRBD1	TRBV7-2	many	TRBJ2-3	CASSLEGARTDTQYF	TGTGCCAGCAGCTTAGAGGGGGCCAGAACAGATACGCAGTATTTT
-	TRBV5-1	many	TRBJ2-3	CASSLVDSTDTQYF	TGCGCCAGCAGCTTGGTGGACAGCACAGATACGCAGTATTTT
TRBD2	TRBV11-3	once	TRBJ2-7	CASGGGEQYF	TGTGCCAGCGGGGGGGGCGAGCAGTACTTC
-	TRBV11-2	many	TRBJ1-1	CASSQGFRNTEAFF	TGTGCCAGCAGTCAGGGGTTTCGGAACACTGAAGCTTTCTTT
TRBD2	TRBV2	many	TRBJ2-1	CASSPLAGGSNEQFF	TGTGCCAGCAGTCCCCTAGCGGGAGGGAGCAATGAGCAGTTCTTC
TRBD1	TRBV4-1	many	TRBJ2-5	CASSQPGQQETQYF	TGCGCCAGCAGCCAGCCGGGACAGCAAGAGACCCAGTACTTC
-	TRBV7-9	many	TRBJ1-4	CASSRQESNEKLFF	TGTGCCAGCAGCCGACAGGAATCTAATGAAAAACTGTTTTTT
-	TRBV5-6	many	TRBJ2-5	CASSFRDGQETQYF	TGTGCCAGCAGCTTTCGGGACGGACAAGAGACCCAGTACTTC
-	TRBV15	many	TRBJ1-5	CATSVDSQPQHF	TGTGCCACCAGCGTTGACAGTCAGCCCCAGCATTTT
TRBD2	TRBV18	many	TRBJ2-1	CASHSPGTSGRRDEQFF	TGTGCCAGTCACAGCCCCGGGACTAGCGGGAGGAGGGATGAGCAGTTCTTC
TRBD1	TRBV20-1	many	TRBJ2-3	CSASGQDLTDTQYF	TGCAGTGCTTCCGGACAGGACCTCACAGATACGCAGTATTTT
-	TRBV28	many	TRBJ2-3	CASTLGGSTDTQYF	TGTGCCAGCACACTGGGGGGATCCACAGATACGCAGTATTTT
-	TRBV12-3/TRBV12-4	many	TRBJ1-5	CASSFKGVSQPQHF	TGTGCCAGCAGTTTCAAAGGGGTAAGTCAGCCCCAGCATTTT
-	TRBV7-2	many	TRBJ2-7	CASSLSGGSAYEQYF	TGTGCCAGCAGCCTCAGCGGCGGCTCGGCCTACGAGCAGTACTTC
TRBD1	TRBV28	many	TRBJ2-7	CASTSTRDRAAYEQYF	TGTGCCAGCACTTCGACCCGGGACAGGGCAGCCTACGAGCAGTACTTC
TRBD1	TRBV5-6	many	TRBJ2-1	CASSLTGQGINEQFF	TGTGCCAGCAGCTTGACGGGACAGGGTATCAATGAGCAGTTCTTC
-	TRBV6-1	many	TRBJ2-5	CASRKETQYF	TGTGCCAGCAGGAAAGAGACCCAGTACTTC
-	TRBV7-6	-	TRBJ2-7	CASQKGGGSYEQYF	TGTGCCAGCCAAAAGGGGGGAGGGTCCTACGAGCAGTACTTC